Described below is a single TCR beta chain sequence and its context. Its antigen remains unidentified. The sample is drawn from a study of vaccination effects on CD4 cells after COVID-19. Assay used: immunoSEQ multiplex PCR; TCRdb lists only in-frame clones, some missing. The table records some 23,000 clones, approximately 73% of them present only once. CDR3 length: 12 residues. Deletions cut 6 bases from V and 5 bases from J, with 11 bases between. Scientists isolated CD4+ T cells after a roughly nine-day culture period ended. The chain is built from TRBV12-3 or TRBV12-4 and TRBJ2-7, with D unresolved. The clonotype was recovered from a human donor who received a COVID-19 vaccine. The specimen comprised CD4+ T cells from PBMCs cultured without peptide, sampled before COVID-19 vaccination. CDR3 amino acids: CASRDGRHEQYF. CDR3 sequence (DNA): TGTGCCAGCAGGGATGGAAGACACGAGCAGTACTTC.